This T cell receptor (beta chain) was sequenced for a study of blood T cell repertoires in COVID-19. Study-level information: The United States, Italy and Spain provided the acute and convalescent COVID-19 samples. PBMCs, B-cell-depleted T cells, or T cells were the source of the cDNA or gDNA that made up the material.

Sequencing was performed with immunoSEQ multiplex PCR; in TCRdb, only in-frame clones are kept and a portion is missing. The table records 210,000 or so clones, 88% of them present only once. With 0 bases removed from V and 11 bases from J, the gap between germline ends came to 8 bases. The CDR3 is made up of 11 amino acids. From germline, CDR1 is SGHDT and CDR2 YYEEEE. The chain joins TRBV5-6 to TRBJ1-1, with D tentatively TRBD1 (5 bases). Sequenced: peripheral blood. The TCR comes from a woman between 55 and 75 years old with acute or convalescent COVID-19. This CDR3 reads CASSLAGLAFF. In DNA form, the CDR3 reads TGTGCCAGCAGCTTGGCAGGGTTGGCTTTCTTT.